Sequencing of this T cell receptor (beta chain) was carried out in a study of control samples from healthy donors and cancer patients. The data were produced by immunoSEQ multiplex PCR, yet TCRdb's version contains in-frame clones alone and is incomplete. The sample yields over 100,000 clones, around 88% seen once. The CDR3 length is 15 residues. Per the germline V gene, CDR1 is SGHTA and CDR2 is FQGTGA. V gave up 11 bases and J gave up 9 bases, with 25 bases separating them. The chain couples TRBV7-3 to TRBJ2-2; no definite D call. The sample consisted of blood. The sequence came from a woman aged 50 to 60 in good health. The CDR3, as DNA: TGTGCCGGGCCCCGAAAGGAGCAGCACGCGCGGGAGCTGTTTTTT. Amino acids: CAGPRKEQHARELFF.